This is a list of T cell receptor beta chains from one sample in a study of cytomegalovirus exposure and HLA in healthy donors. Data came from immunoSEQ multiplex PCR; TCRdb stores just in-frame clones and leaves some out. The sample includes over 150,000 clones, 60% to 80% seen only once; the top ten take over 4.5%. Sequencing input: PBMCs. These receptor sequences come from a male donor in good health and CMV-seronegative. Each CDR3 is given with its conserved first and last residue. The D gene is left open where the match is weak. Clone size is not always given. Where it is, it says once, few, many or a class for expanded clones.

cdr3_nt cdr3_aa clone_size d_call j_call v_call
TGCGCCAGCAGTGAGTCCGGGACAGGGTACGAGCAGTACTTC CASSESGTGYEQYF . TRBD1 TRBJ2-7 TRBV10-1
TGTGCCAGCAGCTTAGCTGCTAGTCCCCAAGAGACCCAGTACTTC CASSLAASPQETQYF . . TRBJ2-5 TRBV7-7
TGTGCCAGCGGACAGCTCCAAGAGACCCAGTACTTC CASGQLQETQYF few . TRBJ2-5 TRBV7-7
TGTGCCACCAGCCCCTCCGGGACAGGGGGCCTTAGCTCCTACAATGAGCAGTTCTTC CATSPSGTGGLSSYNEQFF . TRBD1 TRBJ2-1 TRBV15
TGCGCCAGCAGCTTGACCGGGACTAGCGTGAGTGAGCAGTTCTTC CASSLTGTSVSEQFF . TRBD2 TRBJ2-1 TRBV5-1
TGTGCCAGCAGCCGTCGAATAGCGGGCGTGAGCACAGATACGCAGTATTTT CASSRRIAGVSTDTQYF few TRBD2 TRBJ2-3 TRBV7-8
TGTGCCAGCAGCGCAAGGGGCAGCTACGAGCAGTACTTC CASSARGSYEQYF . . TRBJ2-7 TRBV2
TGTGCCAGCAGCAGGCCGACGAATGAAAAACTGTTTTTT CASSRPTNEKLFF few . TRBJ1-4 TRBV2
TGTGCCGCCTACGGGACAGGGAATTCACCCCTCCACTTT CAAYGTGNSPLHF . TRBD1 TRBJ1-6 TRBV2
TGCGCCAGCAGCTTGGGGACAGGGGGCCACCGATTTATGAACACTGAAGCTTTCTTT CASSLGTGGHRFMNTEAFF . TRBD1 TRBJ1-1 TRBV5-1
TGCGCCAGCAGCTTGGCGGCAGGGGGTGCGAACACTGAAGCTTTCTTT CASSLAAGGANTEAFF . TRBD1 TRBJ1-1 TRBV5-1
TGCGCCAGCAGCCAAAAAAGCCCCAGGGTAGCGGGAGGACAGAACACCGGGGAGCTGTTTTTT CASSQKSPRVAGGQNTGELFF . TRBD2 TRBJ2-2 TRBV4-3
TGTGCCAGTGCGACTAGTTCCTATGGCTACACCTTC CASATSSYGYTF . . TRBJ1-2 TRBV28
TGTGCCAGCAGTTATACCTACGAGCAGTACTTC CASSYTYEQYF . . TRBJ2-7 TRBV2
TGTGCCAGCAGCCAAATTTCTAGCAATGAGCAGTTCTTC CASSQISSNEQFF . . TRBJ2-1 TRBV14
TGTGCCAGCAGCATTCGACAGGGGGTGAACTATGGCTACACCTTC CASSIRQGVNYGYTF . TRBD1 TRBJ1-2 TRBV9
TGTGCCAGCAGCCCTACTAGCGGCAGTTCCACAGATACGCAGTATTTT CASSPTSGSSTDTQYF . TRBD2 TRBJ2-3 TRBV9
TGTGCCAGCAGCACGACAGGTTCCTACGAGCAGTACTTC CASSTTGSYEQYF . . TRBJ2-7 TRBV7-2
TGTGCCAGCAGCTTGGCCGGGACAGCCTCCTACGAGCAGTACTTC CASSLAGTASYEQYF . TRBD1 TRBJ2-7 TRBV5-8
TGTGCCAGCTCACGCGACAGGGGGATTTACGAGCAGTACTTC CASSRDRGIYEQYF . TRBD1 TRBJ2-7 TRBV18
TGCGCCAGCAGCGGTGACTACACTGAAGCTTTCTTT CASSGDYTEAFF . . TRBJ1-1 TRBV5-1
TGTGCCAGCAGGCCCGGGACTAGCGGCCGAAATGAGCAGTTCTTC CASRPGTSGRNEQFF . TRBD2 TRBJ2-1 TRBV6-5
TGCGCCAGCAGCCAGCAGGGGGCTTGGGAGACCCAGTACTTC CASSQQGAWETQYF . TRBD1 TRBJ2-5 TRBV4-1
TGTGCCAGCAGCGCGGGACAGGGGGAAGATACGCAGTATTTT CASSAGQGEDTQYF . TRBD1 TRBJ2-3 TRBV7-9
TGTGCCAGCGGCGTAGGGGGCAAGAACACTGAAGCTTTCTTT CASGVGGKNTEAFF . TRBD1 TRBJ1-1 TRBV9
TGTGCCAGCATACTAGCGCCCATCCCCTATGAGCAGTTCTTC CASILAPIPYEQFF . TRBD2 TRBJ2-1 TRBV6-6
TGTGCCAGCAGTTTAACTAGCGGGATAGTCAGGGGTCTGTTCTTC CASSLTSGIVRGLFF . TRBD2 TRBJ2-1 TRBV27
TGTGCCAGCAGCCCTCAGGGGGCCTATGAGCAGTTCTTC CASSPQGAYEQFF . TRBD1 TRBJ2-1 TRBV9
TGTGCCAGCAGCCTTGGACCGGGAGCGAACACTGAAGCTTTCTTT CASSLGPGANTEAFF . . TRBJ1-1 TRBV11-2
TGTGCCAGTAGTTCCGGGAACACCGGGGAGCTGTTTTTT CASSSGNTGELFF few . TRBJ2-2 TRBV19